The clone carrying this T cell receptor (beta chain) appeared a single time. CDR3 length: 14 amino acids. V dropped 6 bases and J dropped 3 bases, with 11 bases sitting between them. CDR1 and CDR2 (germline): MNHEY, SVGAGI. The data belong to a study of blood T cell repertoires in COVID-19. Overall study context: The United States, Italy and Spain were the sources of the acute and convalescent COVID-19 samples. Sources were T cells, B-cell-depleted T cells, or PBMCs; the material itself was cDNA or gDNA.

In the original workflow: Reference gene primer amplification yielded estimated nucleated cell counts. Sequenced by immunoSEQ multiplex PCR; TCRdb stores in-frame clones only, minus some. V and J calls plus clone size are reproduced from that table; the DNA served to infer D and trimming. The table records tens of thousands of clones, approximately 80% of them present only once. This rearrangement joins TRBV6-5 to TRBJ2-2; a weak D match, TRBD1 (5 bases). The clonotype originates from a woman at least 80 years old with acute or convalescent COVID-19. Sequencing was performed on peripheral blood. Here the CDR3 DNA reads TGTGCCAGCAGGAAAGGACAAGACACCGGGGAGCTGTTTTTT. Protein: CASRKGQDTGELFF.